These T cell receptor beta chains were read from a single sample in a study of technical replicates of blood from a handful of donors. TCRdb's table, derived via immunoSEQ multiplex PCR, lists solely in-frame clones and lacks some. The sample holds approximately 100,000 clones; over 95% are singletons and the top ten take approximately 0.21%. The sample was T cells isolated from PBMCs. These receptors were obtained from a human donor in good health. The CDR3 runs from the conserved cysteine through the conserved F or W. A D gene is named only where the DNA matches it firmly. Size is stated for part of the rows, as once, few or many counts, or as a class when the clone is expanded.

d_call j_call v_call clone_size cdr3_aa cdr3_nt
NA TRBJ1-5 TRBV6-6 NA CASSSSKYSNQPQHF TGTGCCAGCAGTTCGAGCAAATATAGCAATCAGCCCCAGCATTTT
TRBD2 TRBJ2-1 TRBV14 NA CASSHGTSLGNEQFF TGTGCCAGCAGCCATGGGACTAGTCTGGGCAATGAGCAGTTCTTC
NA TRBJ2-3 TRBV19 once CASSPASVSTDTQYF TGTGCCAGTAGTCCGGCCAGCGTATCCACAGATACGCAGTATTTT
NA TRBJ1-2 TRBV5-4 NA CASSLDRGGGYTF TGTGCCAGCAGCTTGGATAGGGGCGGCGGCTACACCTTC
TRBD2 TRBJ2-7 TRBV6-5 once CASSYSGAGGYEQYF TGTGCCAGCAGTTACTCCGGGGCGGGAGGGTACGAGCAGTACTTC
NA TRBJ2-7 TRBV19 NA CASSIGGGLYEQYF TGTGCCAGTAGTATTGGGGGGGGGCTCTACGAGCAGTACTTC
TRBD1 TRBJ2-5 TRBV5-1 NA CASSWDRGISSEETQYF TGCGCCAGCAGCTGGGACAGGGGGATATCGTCCGAAGAGACCCAGTACTTC
TRBD1 TRBJ2-1 TRBV19 once CASREGTGDSNEQFF TGTGCCAGCCGGGAGGGGACAGGGGATAGTAATGAGCAGTTCTTC
TRBD1 TRBJ2-1 TRBV6-5 once CASSYSGPGTGAEQFF TGTGCCAGCAGTTACTCCGGTCCCGGGACAGGGGCTGAGCAGTTCTTC
TRBD1 TRBJ2-7 TRBV5-1 NA CASSLGQVSYEQYF TGCGCCAGCAGCCTCGGACAGGTCTCCTACGAGCAGTACTTC